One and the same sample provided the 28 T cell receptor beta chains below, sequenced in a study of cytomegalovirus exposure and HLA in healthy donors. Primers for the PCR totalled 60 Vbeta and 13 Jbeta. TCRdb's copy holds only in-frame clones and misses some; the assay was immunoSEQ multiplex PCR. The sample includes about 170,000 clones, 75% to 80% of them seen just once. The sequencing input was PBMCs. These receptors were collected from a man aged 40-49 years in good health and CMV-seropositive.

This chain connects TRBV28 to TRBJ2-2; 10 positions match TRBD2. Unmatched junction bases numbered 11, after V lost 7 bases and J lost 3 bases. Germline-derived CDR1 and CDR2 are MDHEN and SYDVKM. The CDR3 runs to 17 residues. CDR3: CASTFGGLAGDTGELFF. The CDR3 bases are TGTGCCAGCACCTTCGGAGGCCTAGCGGGAGACACCGGGGAGCTGTTTTTT.

The CDR3, as DNA: TGTGCCAGCAAAAAATCCGGACTGAACGGAGGCTACACCTTC. Translating it yields CASKKSGLNGGYTF. The V gene is TRBV6-5, the J gene TRBJ1-2, with unresolved D. Trimming cost V 7 bases and J 8 bases, with 20 bases left between them. This CDR3 region has 14 residues. Germline V CDR1 and CDR2: MNHEY, SVGAGI.

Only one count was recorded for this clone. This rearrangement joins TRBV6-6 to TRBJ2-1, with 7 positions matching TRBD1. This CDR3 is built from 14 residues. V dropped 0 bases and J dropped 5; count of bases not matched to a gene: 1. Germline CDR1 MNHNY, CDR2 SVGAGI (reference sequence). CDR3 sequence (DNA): TGTGCCAGCAGTTACTCGACAGGGAACAATGAGCAGTTCTTC. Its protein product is CASSYSTGNNEQFF.

CDR3 region: CASSPQGFYNEQFF. The CDR3 DNA is TGTGCCAGCAGCCCACAGGGGTTCTACAATGAGCAGTTCTTC. J is TRBJ2-1 and V is TRBV11-2; TRBD1 agrees at 7 bases. The CDR3 sequence is 14 residues long. Losses at the gene ends were 5 bases for V and 3 bases for J; bases not matched to a gene: 4. Germline values: CDR1 SGHAT, CDR2 FQNNGV.

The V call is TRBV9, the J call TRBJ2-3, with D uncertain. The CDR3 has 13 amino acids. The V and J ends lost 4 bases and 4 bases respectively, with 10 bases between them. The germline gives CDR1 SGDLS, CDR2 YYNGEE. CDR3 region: CASSLRVSDTQYF. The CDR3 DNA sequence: TGTGCCAGCAGCCTCCGGGTCTCAGATACGCAGTATTTT.

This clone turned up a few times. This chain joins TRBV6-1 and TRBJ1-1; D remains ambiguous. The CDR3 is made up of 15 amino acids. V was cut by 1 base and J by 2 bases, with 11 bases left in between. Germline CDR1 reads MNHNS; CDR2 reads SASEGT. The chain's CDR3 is CASSEVRSRNTEAFF. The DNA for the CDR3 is TGTGCCAGCAGTGAAGTTAGGAGCCGTAACACTGAAGCTTTCTTT.

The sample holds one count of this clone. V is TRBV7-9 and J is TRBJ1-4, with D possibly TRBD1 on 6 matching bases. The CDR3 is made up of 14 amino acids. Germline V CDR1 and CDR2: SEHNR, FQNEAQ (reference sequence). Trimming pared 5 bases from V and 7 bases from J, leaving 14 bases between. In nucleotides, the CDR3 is TGTGCCAGCAGCCCCCCCTTGGGGGCTGAAAAACTGTTTTTT. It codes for CASSPPLGAEKLFF.

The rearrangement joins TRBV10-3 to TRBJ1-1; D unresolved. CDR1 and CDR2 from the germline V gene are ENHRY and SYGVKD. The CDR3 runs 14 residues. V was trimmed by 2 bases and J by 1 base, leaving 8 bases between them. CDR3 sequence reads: CAISERPGNTEAFF. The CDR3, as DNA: TGTGCCATCAGTGAGCGCCCAGGGAACACTGAAGCTTTCTTT.

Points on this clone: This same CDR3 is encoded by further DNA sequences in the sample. The CDR3 nucleotides read TGTGCCAGCAGTGTATGGGACAGGGGGCCCACCGGGGAGCTGTTTTTT. Amino acid sequence: CASSVWDRGPTGELFF. The chain couples TRBV6-1 to TRBJ2-2, with 12 bases lining up with TRBD1. CDR3 length equals 16 residues. Germline trimming cut 4 bases from V and 4 bases from J; bases unmatched to any gene: 4. Germline values: CDR1 MNHNS, CDR2 SASEGT.

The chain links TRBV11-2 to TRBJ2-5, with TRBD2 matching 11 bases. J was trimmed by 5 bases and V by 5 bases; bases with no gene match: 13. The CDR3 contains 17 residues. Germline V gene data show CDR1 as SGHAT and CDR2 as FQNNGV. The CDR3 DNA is TGTGCCAGCAGCCCCAGAGGTAGCGGGAGGGCAGGGGAGACCCAGTACTTC. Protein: CASSPRGSGRAGETQYF. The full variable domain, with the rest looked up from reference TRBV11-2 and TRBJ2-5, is EAGVAQSPRYKIIEKRQSVAFWCNPISGHATLYWYQQILGQGPKLLIQFQNNGVVDDSQLPKDRFSAERLKGVDSTLKIQPAKLEDSAVYLCASSPRGSGRAGETQYFGPGTRLLVL.

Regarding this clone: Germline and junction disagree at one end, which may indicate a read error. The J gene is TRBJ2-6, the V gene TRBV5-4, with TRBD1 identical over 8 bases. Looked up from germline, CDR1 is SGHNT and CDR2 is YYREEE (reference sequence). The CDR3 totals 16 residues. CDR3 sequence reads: CASSLDRGSGANGLTF. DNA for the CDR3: TGTGCCAGCAGCTTGGACAGGGGGTCCGGGGCCAACGGCCTGACTTTC.

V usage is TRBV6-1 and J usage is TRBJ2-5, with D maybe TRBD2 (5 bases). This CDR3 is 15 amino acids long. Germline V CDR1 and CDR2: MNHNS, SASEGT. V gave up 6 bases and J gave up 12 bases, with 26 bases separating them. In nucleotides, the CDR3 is TGTGCCAGCAGCTTGACTATTGGCGGCTCGAGATATGAGTACTTC. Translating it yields CASSLTIGGSRYEYF.

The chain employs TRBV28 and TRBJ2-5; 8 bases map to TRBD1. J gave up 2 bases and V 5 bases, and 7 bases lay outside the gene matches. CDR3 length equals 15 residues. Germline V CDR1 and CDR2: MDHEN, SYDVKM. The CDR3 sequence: CASSPPDRAQETQYF. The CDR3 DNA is TGTGCCAGCAGTCCCCCGGACAGGGCGCAAGAGACCCAGTACTTC.

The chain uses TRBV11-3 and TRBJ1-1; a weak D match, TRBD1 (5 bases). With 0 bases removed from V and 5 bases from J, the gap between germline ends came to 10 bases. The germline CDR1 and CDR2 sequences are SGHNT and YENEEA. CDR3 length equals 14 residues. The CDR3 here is CASSLDQGGTEAFF. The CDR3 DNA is TGTGCCAGCAGCTTAGATCAGGGTGGTACTGAAGCTTTCTTT.

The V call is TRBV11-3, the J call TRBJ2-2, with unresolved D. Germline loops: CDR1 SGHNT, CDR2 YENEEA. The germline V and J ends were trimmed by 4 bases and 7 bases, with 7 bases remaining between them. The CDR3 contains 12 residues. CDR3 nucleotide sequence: TGTGCCAGCAGCTCCCCTTACGGGGAGCTGTTTTTT. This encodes CASSSPYGELFF.

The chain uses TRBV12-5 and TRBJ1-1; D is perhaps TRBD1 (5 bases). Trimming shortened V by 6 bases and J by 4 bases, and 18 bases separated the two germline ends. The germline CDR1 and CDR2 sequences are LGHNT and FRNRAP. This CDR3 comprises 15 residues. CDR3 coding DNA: TGTGCTAGTGGAAGGGAAAAAGGGAGGGGCACTGAAGCTTTCTTT. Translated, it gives CASGREKGRGTEAFF.

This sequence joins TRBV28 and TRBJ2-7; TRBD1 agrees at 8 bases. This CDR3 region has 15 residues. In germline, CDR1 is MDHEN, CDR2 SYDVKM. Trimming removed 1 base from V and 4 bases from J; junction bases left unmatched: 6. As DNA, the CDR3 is TGTGCCAGCAGTTTATTGGGACAGGAGACTTACGAGCAGTACTTC. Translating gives CASSLLGQETYEQYF.

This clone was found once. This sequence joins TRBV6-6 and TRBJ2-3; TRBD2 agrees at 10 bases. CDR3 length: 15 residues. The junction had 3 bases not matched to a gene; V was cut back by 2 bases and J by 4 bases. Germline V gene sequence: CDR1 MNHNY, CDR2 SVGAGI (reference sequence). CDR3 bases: TGTGCCAGCAGTTACCGCGGGACTAGCGCAGATACGCAGTATTTT. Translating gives CASSYRGTSADTQYF.

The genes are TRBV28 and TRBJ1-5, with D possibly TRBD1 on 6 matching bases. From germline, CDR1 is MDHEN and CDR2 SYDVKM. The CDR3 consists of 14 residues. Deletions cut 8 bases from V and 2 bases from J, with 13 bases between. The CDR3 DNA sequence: TGTGCCAGCCGTCTACAGGGTCGCAATCAGCCCCAGCATTTT. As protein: CASRLQGRNQPQHF.

The DNA of the CDR3 is TGTGCCAGCAGCAAAGGAACGGGACACACATCCTACGAGCAGTACTTC. Translation gives CASSKGTGHTSYEQYF. The J gene is TRBJ2-7, the V gene TRBV21-1; TRBD1 is taken as the D call from the table, unchecked against the DNA. TRBV21-1 is a listed pseudogene. This CDR3 contains 16 residues.

CDR3 in DNA: TGCGCCAGCACCCCTGGGCCGATTGGGTCCTACGAGCAGTACTTC. Encoded protein: CASTPGPIGSYEQYF. This rearrangement joins TRBV5-1 to TRBJ2-7; D not certain. The germline V and J ends were trimmed by 6 bases and 1 base, with 17 bases remaining between them. Per the germline V gene, CDR1 is SGHRS and CDR2 is YFSETQ. This CDR3 contains 15 residues.

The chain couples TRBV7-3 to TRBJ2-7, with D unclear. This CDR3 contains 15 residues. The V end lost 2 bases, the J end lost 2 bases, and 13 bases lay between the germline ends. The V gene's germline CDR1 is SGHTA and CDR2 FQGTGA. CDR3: CASSLPRSIPYEQYF. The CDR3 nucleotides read TGTGCCAGCAGCTTACCTAGGAGTATCCCCTACGAGCAGTACTTC.

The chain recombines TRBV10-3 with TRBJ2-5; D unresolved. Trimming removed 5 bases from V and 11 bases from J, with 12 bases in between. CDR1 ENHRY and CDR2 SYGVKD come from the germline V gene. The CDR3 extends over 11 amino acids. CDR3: CAISNSVKQYF. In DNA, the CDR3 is TGTGCCATCAGTAACAGTGTCAAGCAGTACTTC.

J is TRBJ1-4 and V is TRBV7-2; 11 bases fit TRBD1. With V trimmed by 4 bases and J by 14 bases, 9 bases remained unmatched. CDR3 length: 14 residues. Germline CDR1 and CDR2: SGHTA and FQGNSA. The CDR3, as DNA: TGTGCCAGCAGCTCTGCGGACAGGGGGCGAGGGCTGTTTTTT. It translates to CASSSADRGRGLFF.

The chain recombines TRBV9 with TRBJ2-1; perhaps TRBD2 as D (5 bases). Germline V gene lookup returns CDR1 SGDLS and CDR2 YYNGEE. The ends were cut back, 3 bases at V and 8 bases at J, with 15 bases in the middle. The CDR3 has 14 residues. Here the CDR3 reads CASSARRGSDEQFF. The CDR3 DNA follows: TGTGCCAGCAGCGCACGTCGAGGGAGCGATGAGCAGTTCTTC.

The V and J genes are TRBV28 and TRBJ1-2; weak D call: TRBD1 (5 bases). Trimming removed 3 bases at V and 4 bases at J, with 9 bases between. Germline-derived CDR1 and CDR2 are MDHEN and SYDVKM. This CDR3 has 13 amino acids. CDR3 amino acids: CASSFQGGYGYTF. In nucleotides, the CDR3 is TGTGCCAGCAGTTTTCAGGGTGGCTATGGCTACACCTTC.

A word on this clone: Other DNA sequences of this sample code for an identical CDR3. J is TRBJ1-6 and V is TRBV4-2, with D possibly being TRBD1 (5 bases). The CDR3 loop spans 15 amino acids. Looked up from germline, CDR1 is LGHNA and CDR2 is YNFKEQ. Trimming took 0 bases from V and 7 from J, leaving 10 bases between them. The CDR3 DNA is TGTGCCAGCAGCCAAGAAGCAGGGCGCAATTCACCCCTCCACTTT. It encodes CASSQEAGRNSPLHF.

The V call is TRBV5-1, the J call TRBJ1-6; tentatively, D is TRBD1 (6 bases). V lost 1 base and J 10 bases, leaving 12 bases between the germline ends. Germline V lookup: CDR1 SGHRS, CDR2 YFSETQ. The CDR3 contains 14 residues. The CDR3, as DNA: TGCGCCAGCAGCTTGAATCAGGGGAGCTCACCCCTCCACTTT. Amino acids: CASSLNQGSSPLHF.